The present T cell receptor beta chain was sequenced within a study of tumor-infiltrating lymphocytes in localized non-small cell lung cancer. On the study more broadly: Tumor tissue and non-adjacent uninvolved lung came from each patient.

The CDR3 totals 13 residues. V dropped 4 bases and J dropped 0 bases, with 4 bases sitting between them. The germline V gene has CDR1 SNHLY and CDR2 FYNNEI. Note on this clone: Its antigen is currently unknown.

Study outcomes and limitations: IM1 and IM2 tumors showed no difference in T-cell fraction. TCR sequencing covered a subset of patients with enough tissue.

The repertoire was sequenced with immunoSEQ multiplex PCR; TCRdb's copy has only in-frame clones and lacks some. The sample records fewer than 11,000 clones, around 74% being singletons. The source is a human donor with non-small cell lung cancer. The V and J genes are TRBV2 and TRBJ2-1; no definite D call. Material for sequencing was uninvolved lung tissue not adjacent to the tumor. The CDR3 loop reads CASSGSSYNEQFF. CDR3 coding DNA: TGTGCCAGCAGTGGGAGCTCCTACAATGAGCAGTTCTTC.